This passage covers 2 T cell receptor beta chains from one sample sequenced in a study of blood T cell repertoires in COVID-19. Profiled with immunoSEQ multiplex PCR; TCRdb holds only in-frame clones, not every one. The sample lists 150,000 to 200,000 clones, about 80% occurring once. Sequenced: peripheral blood. The receptor source for this set is a woman between 65 and 79 years old with acute or convalescent COVID-19.

The V and J genes are TRBV3-1 (or the pseudogene TRBV3-2) and TRBJ1-1; possible D gene TRBD1, 5 bases. CDR1 and CDR2 from the germline V gene are LGHDT and YNNKEL (reference sequence). V was clipped by 6 bases and J by 0 bases, with 11 bases between them. This CDR3 comprises 14 residues. The CDR3 DNA sequence: TGTGCCAGCAGGGTAGGACACTTGAACACTGAAGCTTTCTTT. This translates into CASRVGHLNTEAFF.

The chain uses TRBV9 and TRBJ2-1, with TRBD1 matching over 8 bases. The germline V gene encodes CDR1 SGDLS and CDR2 YYNGEE. V trimming: 2 bases; J trimming: 3 bases; junction bases outside the gene matches: 4. This CDR3 is built from 15 residues. The CDR3 region is CASSVLGQGYNEQFF. CDR3 bases: TGTGCCAGCAGCGTCCTAGGACAGGGCTACAATGAGCAGTTCTTC.